Following are 15 T cell receptor beta chains from one sample sequenced in a study of neurological immune-mediated disorders. TCRdb processed the 5' RACE reads anew with MiXCR; each CDR3 protein has one entry. Among over 50,000 distinct CDR3 sequences, roughly 5.6% were seen once, and the ten largest hold about 5.3%. Sequencing was performed on PBMCs. These receptors were obtained from a human donor with multiple sclerosis. The donor label of this sample is uncertain.

This clonotype occurred many times. This rearrangement joins TRBV20-1 to TRBJ2-3; TRBD1 agrees at 7 bases. CDR3 length equals 16 residues. J was trimmed by 3 bases and V by 6 bases; bases with no gene match: 15. The germline V gene encodes CDR1 DFQATT and CDR2 SNEGSKA (reference sequence). The CDR3 protein is CSAPSLPGQWTDTQYF. In DNA, the CDR3 is TGCAGTGCCCCCAGCTTGCCGGGACAGTGGACAGATACGCAGTATTTT.

The table lists this clonotype with many counts. The chain recombines TRBV5-1 with TRBJ1-1, with TRBD1 identical over 10 bases. This CDR3 region has 13 residues. V lost 5 bases to trimming and J lost 5 bases; unmatched junction nucleotides: 3. Germline V lookup: CDR1 SGHRS, CDR2 YFSETQ. The CDR3 region has the DNA TGCGCCAGCAGTGGACAGGGGGGAACTGAAGCTTTCTTT. It specifies CASSGQGGTEAFF.

This clonotype was detected ten times or more. The chain links TRBV20-1 to TRBJ2-3, with a possible D match to TRBD2 (6 bases). Looked up from germline, CDR1 is DFQATT and CDR2 is SNEGSKA (reference sequence). The V gene lost 8 bases and the J gene lost 3 bases, with 12 bases spanning the gap. The CDR3 is made up of 12 amino acids. CDR3 DNA: TGCAGTTGGGGGGAACGAACAGATACGCAGTATTTT. The encoded protein is CSWGERTDTQYF.

This clonotype was picked up many times. V and J are TRBV7-9 and TRBJ2-7; D remains unclear. V lost 3 bases, J lost 2 bases, and 8 bases lay in between. From germline, CDR1 is SEHNR and CDR2 FQNEAQ (reference sequence). This CDR3 is built from 13 residues. Here the CDR3 DNA reads TGTGCCAGCAGCTTGGACCCGGCCTACGAGCAGTACTTC. This codes for CASSLDPAYEQYF.

This clonotype was picked up many times. The rearrangement links TRBV5-1 to TRBJ2-7, with D tentatively TRBD1 (6 bases). Germline V lookup: CDR1 SGHRS, CDR2 YFSETQ. This CDR3 spans 17 amino acids. The ends were cut back, 0 bases at V and 5 bases at J, with 21 bases in the middle. The CDR3 DNA sequence: TGCGCCAGCAGCTTGGAGCCCACAGGGTCGTCTTGGGACGAGCAGTACTTC. Translated: CASSLEPTGSSWDEQYF.

At least ten counts were recorded for this clonotype. The chain couples TRBV5-1 to TRBJ2-1; 11 bases fit TRBD1. The V gene end was trimmed by 4 bases and the J gene end by 2 bases; junction bases not matched to a gene: 2. CDR1 SGHRS and CDR2 YFSETQ come from the germline V gene. The CDR3 length is 15 residues. The CDR3 region is CASSEGQGAYNEQFF. The CDR3 DNA sequence: TGCGCCAGCAGCGAGGGACAGGGGGCCTACAATGAGCAGTTCTTC.

This clonotype was seen a handful of times. This chain joins TRBV18 and TRBJ2-3; TRBD2 matches at 12 bases. J was trimmed by 7 bases and V by 5 bases; bases with no gene match: 10. Germline V lookup: CDR1 KGHSH, CDR2 LQKENI. The CDR3 has 16 residues. CDR3 sequence (DNA): TGTGCCAGCTCATCCCTAGCGGGGGGGGCCGGCCATACGCAGTATTTT. This translates into CASSSLAGGAGHTQYF.

This clonotype has ten or more counts. V usage is TRBV15 and J usage is TRBJ2-2; D is unresolved. There are 13 residues in the CDR3. Germline V gene lookup returns CDR1 LNHNV and CDR2 YYDKDF (reference sequence). Trimming stripped 0 bases from V and 9 bases from J, with 8 bases between. DNA of the CDR3: TGTGCCACCAGCAGAGACCCTCTCAGGGAGCTGTTTTTT. Its protein is CATSRDPLRELFF.

The sample holds many counts of this clonotype. CDR3 sequence (DNA): TGCAGTGCACGGGACAGGGGTCACGAGCAGTACTTC. This codes for CSARDRGHEQYF. The chain employs TRBV20-1 and TRBJ2-7; 10 nucleotides align to TRBD1. The CDR3 sequence is 12 residues long. The junction had 4 bases not matched to a gene; V was cut back by 6 bases and J by 5 bases. CDR1 DFQATT and CDR2 SNEGSKA come from the germline V gene (reference sequence).

This clonotype was detected many times. V gene TRBV14 combines with J gene TRBJ2-1; the match to TRBD2 covers 7 bases. Germline CDR1 reads SGHDN; CDR2 reads FVKESK. The V and J ends lost 5 bases and 9 bases, in that order; junction bases with no gene match: 16. CDR3 length equals 16 residues. CDR3 nucleotide sequence: TGTGCCAGCAGCGGGCGGATAGCGGGCCCGAGGGCTGAGCAGTTCTTC. Its protein is CASSGRIAGPRAEQFF.

This clonotype was observed many times. The chain is built from TRBV20-1 and TRBJ1-1; no firm D call. CDR3 length: 14 residues. V lost 0 bases and J 1 base, leaving 9 bases between the germline ends. Germline CDR1 reads DFQATT; CDR2 reads SNEGSKA (reference sequence). CDR3: CSARDPKGNTEAFF. CDR3 bases: TGCAGTGCTAGAGACCCAAAGGGGAACACTGAAGCTTTCTTT.

This clonotype was counted ten times or more. The chain recombines TRBV5-1 with TRBJ1-5; D ambiguous. Trimming cost V 4 bases and J 6 bases, with 14 bases left between them. CDR1 is SGHRS, CDR2 YFSETQ, per germline. CDR3 length: 14 residues. CDR3 in DNA: TGCGCCAGCAGCCAAGACGGCTCTGGTCAGCCCCAGCATTTT. Amino acid sequence: CASSQDGSGQPQHF.

This clonotype was counted at least ten times. This rearrangement joins TRBV9 to TRBJ2-1; no reliable D call. From germline, CDR1 is SGDLS and CDR2 YYNGEE. The CDR3 consists of 14 residues. V was cut by 3 bases and J by 4 bases, with 11 bases left in between. CDR3 DNA: TGTGCCAGCAGCGGACCCGCCGTATACAATGAGCAGTTCTTC. Encoded protein: CASSGPAVYNEQFF.

This clonotype has ten or more counts. The chain couples TRBV7-9 to TRBJ2-5; perhaps TRBD2 as D (5 bases). Germline CDR1 is SEHNR and CDR2 is FQNEAQ (reference sequence). Between the trimmed V and J ends, which lost 1 base and 1 base, there was a span of 13 bases. CDR3 length equals 16 residues. CDR3: CASSLERGRLQETQYF. DNA for the CDR3: TGTGCCAGCAGCTTAGAGCGAGGGCGCCTCCAAGAGACCCAGTACTTC. Together with reference TRBV7-9 and TRBJ2-5, the CDR3 gives the full variable domain: DTGVSQNPRHKITKRGQNVTFRCDPISEHNRLYWYRQTLGQGPEFLTYFQNEAQLEKSRLLSDRFSAERPKGSFSTLEIQRTEQGDSAMYLCASSLERGRLQETQYFGPGTRLLVL.

In its sample, this clonotype was seen many times. V is TRBV20-1 and J is TRBJ1-2, with D unclear. Germline loops: CDR1 DFQATT, CDR2 SNEGSKA (reference sequence). CDR3 length: 12 residues. The V end was cut by 5 bases, the J end by 4 bases, with 11 bases between. CDR3 region: CSARTSSYGYTF. In DNA, the CDR3 is TGCAGTGCTCGCACTAGTTCCTATGGCTACACCTTC.